These T cell receptor beta chains were read from a single sample in a study of identical twins. From the 5' RACE reads, TCRdb called clonotypes with MiXCR, one entry per CDR3 protein. Of hundreds of thousands of distinct CDR3 sequences detected, roughly a quarter appear once; the ten largest clones hold 2.9%. The sample also formed part of further work on T cells expressing NK-cell markers.

Material: CD4+ T cells sorted from blood. The origin of the receptors is a woman aged 18-30 years in good health. CDR3s include the opening cysteine and the closing phenylalanine or tryptophan. Each record gives: clone size, CDR3 length, V gene, J gene, D gene, CDR3 protein, CDR3 DNA. D genes are given only for firm matches. Expanded clones get a size class; other rows say once, few or many, or leave the size out.

few	15	TRBV20-1	TRBJ1-2	NA	CSARDQQSADYGYTF	TGCAGTGCTAGAGATCAGCAGTCAGCGGACTATGGCTACACCTTC
NA	13	TRBV7-2	TRBJ2-5	NA	CASSRHHQETQYF	TGTGCCAGCAGCAGACACCACCAAGAGACCCAGTACTTC
few	17	TRBV9	TRBJ2-1	TRBD1	CASSVRSPGQGNHEQFF	TGTGCCAGCAGCGTACGTTCACCGGGACAGGGAAATCATGAGCAGTTCTTC
NA	15	TRBV6-2/TRBV6-3	TRBJ2-7	TRBD2	CASSYSAGGPYEQYF	TGTGCCAGCAGTTACTCAGCGGGGGGGCCCTACGAGCAGTACTTC
many	16	TRBV29-1	TRBJ2-2	NA	CSETNHKGGSTGELFF	TGCAGCGAAACAAATCATAAGGGTGGGAGCACCGGGGAGCTGTTTTTT
NA	16	TRBV5-1	TRBJ2-1	TRBD2	CASSLDRLAGLREQFF	TGCGCCAGCAGCTTGGACCGACTAGCGGGACTTCGTGAGCAGTTCTTC
NA	14	TRBV20-1	TRBJ2-3	NA	CSARDQRAADTQYF	TGCAGTGCTAGAGATCAAAGGGCCGCAGATACGCAGTATTTT
many	12	TRBV6-1	TRBJ2-1	NA	CASSERYNEQFF	TGCGCCAGCAGTGAGCGGTACAATGAGCAGTTCTTC
few	14	TRBV7-9	TRBJ1-1	NA	CASSLDLRGTEAFF	TGTGCCAGCAGCTTAGATCTGAGGGGCACTGAAGCTTTCTTT
many	15	TRBV20-1	TRBJ2-7	TRBD2	CSARRLAGGPYEQYF	TGCAGTGCTAGAAGACTAGCGGGAGGGCCCTACGAGCAGTACTTC
NA	16	TRBV10-3	TRBJ2-3	TRBD2	CAISATSGGATDTQYF	TGTGCCATCAGCGCGACTAGCGGGGGGGCAACAGATACGCAGTATTTT
NA	15	TRBV5-6	TRBJ2-7	NA	CASSPRGIISYEQYF	TGTGCCAGCAGCCCTCGGGGCATTATTTCCTACGAGCAGTACTTC
few	14	TRBV12-3/TRBV12-4	TRBJ1-1	TRBD1	CASTTGGMNTEAFF	TGTGCCAGTACGACAGGGGGTATGAACACTGAAGCTTTCTTT
NA	15	TRBV15	TRBJ1-5	NA	CATSRDPGNNQPQHF	TGTGCCACCAGCAGAGATCCGGGGAACAATCAGCCCCAGCATTTT
NA	14	TRBV20-1	TRBJ2-1	TRBD2	CSAVSGRFPSEQFF	TGCAGTGCTGTCAGCGGGAGGTTTCCCAGCGAGCAGTTCTTC
NA	15	TRBV12-3/TRBV12-4	TRBJ1-5	NA	CASSWGGLLDQPQHF	TGTGCCAGCAGTTGGGGGGGACTGCTAGATCAGCCCCAGCATTTT
NA	15	TRBV11-2	TRBJ2-7	NA	CASSLGRSGGYEQYF	TGTGCCAGCAGCTTAGGTCGCTCGGGCGGCTACGAGCAGTACTTC
few	15	TRBV5-1	TRBJ2-5	NA	CASSGLVKPQETQYF	TGCGCCAGCAGCGGTCTGGTGAAGCCCCAAGAGACCCAGTACTTC
few	17	TRBV5-1	TRBJ2-1	NA	CASSSGVVGDSYNEQFF	TGCGCCAGCAGCTCCGGGGTTGTAGGAGATTCCTACAATGAGCAGTTCTTC
NA	13	TRBV10-3	TRBJ2-1	NA	CASAWWGSGEQFF	TGTGCCTCCGCATGGTGGGGGTCGGGTGAGCAGTTCTTC
few	9	TRBV7-2	TRBJ1-1	NA	CASSFEAFF	TGTGCCAGCAGCTTCGAAGCTTTCTTT
NA	11	TRBV6-5	TRBJ1-2	NA	CAPGRRGGYTF	TGTGCCCCGGGACGAAGAGGCGGCTACACCTTC
NA	19	TRBV11-1	TRBJ2-7	NA	CASSPTRTASTLGAKEQYF	TGTGCCAGCAGCCCTACCCGGACAGCCTCGACCCTTGGGGCGAAGGAGCAGTACTTC
few	13	TRBV6-2/TRBV6-3	TRBJ2-1	TRBD1	CASTRDSYDEQFF	TGTGCCAGCACCCGGGACAGTTACGATGAGCAGTTCTTC
NA	15	TRBV19	TRBJ2-3	NA	CASSEWGKSTDTQYF	TGTGCCAGTAGTGAGTGGGGAAAGAGCACAGATACGCAGTATTTT
NA	14	TRBV30	TRBJ1-1	NA	CAWTLAGRNTEAFF	TGTGCCTGGACCTTAGCAGGGAGGAACACTGAAGCTTTCTTT
NA	16	TRBV5-1	TRBJ2-3	NA	CASSFVGGSGGDTQYF	TGCGCCAGCAGCTTCGTAGGGGGTTCTGGGGGAGATACGCAGTATTTT
NA	16	TRBV7-8	TRBJ2-4	TRBD2	CASSLGAGRALDIQYF	TGTGCCAGCAGCTTAGGCGCCGGGAGGGCTCTGGACATTCAGTACTTC
once	14	TRBV5-1	TRBJ1-1	NA	CASSLVPGPTEAFF	TGCGCCAGCAGCTTGGTTCCAGGCCCCACTGAAGCTTTCTTT
few	14	TRBV7-8	TRBJ2-5	TRBD2	CASSRDRGGETQYF	TGTGCCAGCTCCCGCGACCGGGGGGGAGAGACCCAGTACTTC
few	14	TRBV20-1	TRBJ2-5	NA	CSARARHPAETQYF	TGCAGTGCTAGGGCTAGACACCCGGCGGAGACCCAGTACTTC
NA	13	TRBV9	TRBJ2-7	NA	CASSPGQAYEQYF	TGTGCCAGCAGCCCCGGACAAGCCTACGAGCAGTACTTC
NA	14	TRBV6-5	TRBJ1-6	NA	CASSYRRSDSPLHF	TGTGCCAGCAGTTACCGCCGTAGTGATTCACCCCTCCACTTT
many	16	TRBV10-3	TRBJ1-5	NA	CAISQQGSGLNQPQHF	TGTGCCATCAGTCAACAGGGCTCGGGACTCAATCAGCCCCAGCATTTT
NA	14	TRBV18	TRBJ1-2	NA	CASSPGDGSTIQTF	TGTGCCAGCTCACCAGGGGACGGCTCAACCATACAGACCTTC
few	14	TRBV5-1	TRBJ2-3	TRBD1	CASSWTSTGESQYF	TGCGCCAGCAGCTGGACCTCGACAGGGGAGTCGCAGTATTTT
many	13	TRBV9	TRBJ2-7	NA	CAEKGQGRWEQYF	TGTGCAGAGAAAGGGCAGGGAAGGTGGGAGCAGTACTTC
few	15	TRBV20-1	TRBJ1-1	TRBD1	CSARNQVGTGAPAFF	TGCAGTGCTAGAAATCAGGTTGGGACAGGGGCCCCAGCTTTCTTT
NA	16	TRBV2	TRBJ1-2	TRBD1	CASRATGGVRNYGYTF	TGTGCCAGCAGAGCGACAGGGGGCGTTCGTAACTATGGCTACACCTTC
few	14	TRBV5-1	TRBJ1-1	TRBD1	CASRHGDSGPEAFF	TGCGCCAGCAGACACGGGGACAGTGGGCCTGAAGCTTTCTTT
many	12	TRBV12-3/TRBV12-4	TRBJ2-3	NA	CAHSLHTDTQYF	TGTGCCCACTCGCTCCACACAGATACGCAGTATTTT
NA	17	TRBV12-3/TRBV12-4	TRBJ2-3	TRBD2	CASSLLGLAGPSDTQYF	TGTGCCAGCAGTTTATTAGGACTAGCGGGGCCCTCGGATACGCAGTATTTT
few	13	TRBV18	TRBJ2-5	NA	CASSWDSGETQYF	TGTGCCAGCTCATGGGACTCCGGCGAGACCCAGTACTTC
NA	12	TRBV20-1	TRBJ2-3	NA	CSARSDADTQYF	TGCAGTGCTAGAAGTGATGCAGATACGCAGTATTTT
many	14	TRBV10-3	TRBJ2-5	NA	CAIRASRLQETQYF	TGTGCCATCAGGGCTTCGCGGCTTCAAGAGACCCAGTACTTC
few	12	TRBV5-5	TRBJ1-2	NA	CASSRRWDGYTF	TGTGCCAGCAGCCGGAGGTGGGATGGCTACACCTTC
few	16	TRBV12-3/TRBV12-4	TRBJ2-1	NA	CASSLLGGVGVNEQFF	TGTGCCAGCAGCCTTCTAGGGGGAGTGGGGGTCAATGAGCAGTTCTTC
few	15	TRBV5-1	TRBJ2-5	NA	CASSLGTAGDETQYF	TGCGCCAGCAGCTTGGGGACGGCCGGGGACGAGACCCAGTACTTC
many	16	TRBV12-3/TRBV12-4	TRBJ2-1	TRBD2	CASSRTSGSSYNEQFF	TGTGCCAGCAGTCGTACTAGCGGGAGCTCCTACAATGAGCAGTTCTTC
NA	15	TRBV20-1	TRBJ2-1	TRBD2	CSAKKSGGSYNEQFF	TGCAGTGCCAAGAAGAGCGGGGGGTCCTACAATGAGCAGTTCTTC
many	17	TRBV6-5	TRBJ2-6	NA	CASSYSGPLSGANVLTF	TGTGCCAGCAGTTACTCGGGTCCTCTCTCTGGGGCCAACGTCCTGACTTTC
NA	13	TRBV30	TRBJ1-2	TRBD1	CAWSRDSSYGYTF	TGTGCCTGGAGCAGGGACAGTTCCTATGGCTACACCTTC
NA	16	TRBV6-1	TRBJ1-5	NA	CASYRQGRRNNQPQHF	TGTGCCAGTTATCGTCAGGGGCGGAGGAACAATCAGCCCCAGCATTTT
few	13	TRBV5-1	TRBJ2-1	TRBD2	CASTGTRSREQFF	TGCGCCAGCACCGGGACTAGATCTCGGGAGCAGTTCTTC
NA	17	TRBV7-2	TRBJ2-5	NA	CASSWGRGGRRQETQYF	TGTGCCAGCAGCTGGGGAAGAGGAGGGCGGCGCCAAGAGACCCAGTACTTC
NA	14	TRBV24-1	TRBJ2-1	NA	CATSEAGSYNEQFF	TGTGCCACCAGTGAAGCGGGCTCCTACAATGAGCAGTTCTTC
few	14	TRBV5-1	TRBJ2-5	TRBD2	CASSPGTSRETQYF	TGCGCCAGCAGCCCCGGGACTAGCCGGGAGACCCAGTACTTC
many	14	TRBV18	TRBJ2-7	TRBD1	CASSAGTGGDEQYF	TGTGCCAGCTCAGCCGGGACAGGGGGCGACGAGCAGTACTTC